The entry below describes one T cell receptor (beta chain). This sample is drawn from a study of blood T cell repertoires in COVID-19. Using immunoSEQ multiplex PCR, the repertoire was profiled, and TCRdb retains in-frame clones only, with some absent. The data hold approximately 350,000 clones, with 75% to 90% observed a single time. Trimming at V came to 6 bases and at J to 8 bases, leaving 5 bases not matched to a gene. This CDR3 region has 12 residues. This clonotype originated in a man aged 18 to 35 who had recovered from COVID-19. The sample taken for sequencing was PBMCs or T cells enriched from blood (not recorded which). The V call is TRBV12-3 or TRBV12-4, the J call TRBJ1-2; 8 nucleotides match TRBD1. CDR3 in DNA: TGTGCCAGCAGACCAGGGGGCGGGGGCTACACCTTC. Translated, it gives CASRPGGGGYTF.